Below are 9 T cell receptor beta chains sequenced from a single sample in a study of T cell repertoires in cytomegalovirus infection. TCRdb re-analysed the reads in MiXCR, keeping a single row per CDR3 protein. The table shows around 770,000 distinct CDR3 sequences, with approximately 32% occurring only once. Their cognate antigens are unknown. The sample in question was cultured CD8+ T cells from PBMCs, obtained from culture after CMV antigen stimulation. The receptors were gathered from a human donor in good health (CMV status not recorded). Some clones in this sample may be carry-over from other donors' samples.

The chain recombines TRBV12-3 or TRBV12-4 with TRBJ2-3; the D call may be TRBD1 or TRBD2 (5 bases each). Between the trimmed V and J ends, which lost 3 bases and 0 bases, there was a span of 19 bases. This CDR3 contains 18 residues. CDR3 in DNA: TGTGCCAGCAGTTTCTATATCGGGGACCAGGATAGCACAGATACGCAGTATTTT. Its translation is CASSFYIGDQDSTDTQYF.

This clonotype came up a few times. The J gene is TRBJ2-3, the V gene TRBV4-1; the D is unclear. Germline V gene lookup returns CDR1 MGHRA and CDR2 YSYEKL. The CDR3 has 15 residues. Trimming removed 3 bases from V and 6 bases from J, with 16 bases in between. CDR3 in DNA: TGCGCCAGCAGCCAGCGACAAGGGTCGTGGGATACGCAGTATTTT. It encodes CASSQRQGSWDTQYF.

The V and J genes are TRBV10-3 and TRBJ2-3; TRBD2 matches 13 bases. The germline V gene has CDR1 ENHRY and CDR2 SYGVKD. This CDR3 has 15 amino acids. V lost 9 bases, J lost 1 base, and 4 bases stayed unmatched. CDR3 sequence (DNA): TGTGCCATTTCTGGGACTAGCGGGGGCACAGATACGCAGTATTTT. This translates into CAISGTSGGTDTQYF.

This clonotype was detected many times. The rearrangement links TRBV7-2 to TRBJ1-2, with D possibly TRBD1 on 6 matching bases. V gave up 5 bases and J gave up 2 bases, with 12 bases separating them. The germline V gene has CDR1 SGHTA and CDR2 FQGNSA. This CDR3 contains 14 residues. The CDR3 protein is CASSLVQGNYGYTF. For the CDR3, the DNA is TGTGCCAGCAGCCTGGTCCAGGGGAACTATGGCTACACCTTC.

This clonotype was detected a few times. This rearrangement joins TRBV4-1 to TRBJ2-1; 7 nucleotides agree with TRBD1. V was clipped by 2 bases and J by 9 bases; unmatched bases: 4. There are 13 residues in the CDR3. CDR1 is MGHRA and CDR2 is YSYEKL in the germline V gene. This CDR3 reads CASSQLGGVEQFF. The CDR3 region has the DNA TGCGCCAGCAGCCAATTAGGGGGCGTTGAGCAGTTCTTC.

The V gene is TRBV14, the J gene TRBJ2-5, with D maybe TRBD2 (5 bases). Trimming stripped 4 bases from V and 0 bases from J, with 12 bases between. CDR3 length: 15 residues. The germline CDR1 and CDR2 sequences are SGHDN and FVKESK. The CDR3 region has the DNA TGTGCCAGCAGCCCCTTATGGGAGTACCAAGAGACCCAGTACTTC. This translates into CASSPLWEYQETQYF.

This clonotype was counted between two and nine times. The CDR3 here is CASGLKRGGSTDTQYF. DNA of the CDR3: TGTGCTAGTGGTTTGAAGCGGGGGGGAAGCACAGATACGCAGTATTTT. This chain links TRBV12-5 with TRBJ2-3; 10 positions match TRBD2. Germline assignment: CDR1 LGHNT and CDR2 FRNRAP. The trim removed 2 bases at V and 0 bases at J, leaving 2 bases unmatched. The CDR3 extends over 16 amino acids.

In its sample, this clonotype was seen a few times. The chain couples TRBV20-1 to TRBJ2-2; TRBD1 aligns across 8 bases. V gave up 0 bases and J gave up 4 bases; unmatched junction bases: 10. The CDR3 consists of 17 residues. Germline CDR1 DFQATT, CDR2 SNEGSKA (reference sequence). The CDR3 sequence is CSARDPGTGYLTGELFF. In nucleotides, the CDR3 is TGCAGTGCTAGAGATCCCGGGACAGGTTACCTCACCGGGGAGCTGTTTTTT.

CDR3 nucleotide sequence: TGTGCCAGCAGCTTAGCGCAAGACAGCCGCCAAGAGACCCAGTACTTC. It yields the protein CASSLAQDSRQETQYF. The gene calls are TRBV7-9 and TRBJ2-5; the D gene is possibly TRBD1 (5 bases). V gave up 0 bases and J gave up 1 base, with 12 bases separating them. CDR1 is SEHNR, CDR2 FQNEAQ, per germline (reference sequence). There are 16 residues in the CDR3.